This TCR beta chain derives from a study of monozygotic twins with inflammatory bowel disease. On this clonotype: What it binds is unknown.

Study-level findings and limits: No detectable difference in repertoire similarity separated concordant from discordant twins, possibly as a result of limited power.

Making cDNA involved eight separate reactions per sample. Reprocessing the 5' RACE reads, TCRdb reports a single entry for every CDR3 protein and omits DNA. This listing includes approximately 330,000 distinct CDR3 sequences. The CDR3 contains 16 residues. Germline V CDR1 and CDR2: SGHTA, FQGTGA. V gene TRBV7-3 combines with J gene TRBJ2-1; TCRdb outputs TRBD2, but without DNA this stays unchecked. Sequences were obtained from blood. This sequence originates from a human donor with ulcerative colitis or Crohn's disease, or a healthy co-twin of an affected twin (not recorded which). This CDR3 is CASSAKLAPTYNEQFF. Full variable domain (missing parts from reference TRBV7-3 and TRBJ2-1): GAGVSQTPSNKVTEKGKYVELRCDPISGHTALYWYRQSLGQGPEFLIYFQGTGAADDSGLPNDRFFAVRPEGSVSTLKIQRTERGDSAVYLCASSAKLAPTYNEQFFGPGTRLTVL.